This T cell receptor beta chain was identified in a study of shared clonotypes between healthy human individuals. Regarding the study as a whole: Clonotypes shared by all four donors outscored non-shared clonotypes in generation probability.

Points on this clone: Its antigen is currently unknown.

Germline assignment: CDR1 SGHVS and CDR2 FNYEAQ. The CDR3 runs to 16 residues. The V segment lost 7 bases and the J segment 7 bases; nucleotides outside the gene matches: 11. All participating donors were Caucasian adults from Nashville, Tennessee. The assay used deep level. Several immunoSEQ 96-well plates shared each subset's DNA, each plate a replicate. Using immunoSEQ multiplex PCR, the repertoire was profiled, and TCRdb retains in-frame clones only, with some absent. The repertoire holds more than 2 million clones, 85% to 95% seen once, with roughly 0.13% in the top ten. Sample: naive CD4+ T cells sorted from blood. Subset given: CD45RA+ positively selected. V gene TRBV7-6 combines with J gene TRBJ2-1, with 12 bases identical to TRBD2. The receptor comes from a man aged 18 to 35 in good health. The CDR3 spells CASTPSLAGGRNEQFF. The CDR3 nucleotides read TGTGCCAGCACCCCTTCACTAGCGGGAGGTCGGAATGAGCAGTTCTTC.